This TCR beta chain was retrieved from a study of cytomegalovirus exposure and HLA in healthy donors. Study observations and caveats: Presence/absence comparisons presumed near-even sequencing depth among donors. TCR beta sequences reportedly predicted most subjects' HLA-A and HLA-B alleles accurately. Many donors carried some public TCRs, although rarity characterized most TCR sequences. Confirmation in vitro established that a few CMV-associated chains were specific for CMV antigens.

The CDR3 has 14 residues. CDR1 and CDR2 from the germline V gene are SGHRS and YFSETQ. V lost 3 bases to trimming and J lost 4 bases, with 13 bases between them. The table lists this clone with a few counts. Antigen unknown. Amplification used 60 Vbeta primers and 13 Jbeta primers. Method: immunoSEQ multiplex PCR; TCRdb's copy keeps in-frame clones and lacks some. The profile shows a few hundred thousand clones, about 80% of them singletons. This clonotype was sampled from a woman aged 55-69 years in good health and CMV-seropositive. This chain links TRBV5-1 with TRBJ1-2; possible D gene TRBD1, 6 bases. The sequencing sample was made of PBMCs. CDR3 in DNA: TGCGCCAGCAGCTCAACCGACAGGCGCTATGGCTACACCTTC. Its protein is CASSSTDRRYGYTF.